This TCR beta chain was sequenced in a study of blood T cell repertoires in COVID-19. For the study at large: Samples representing acute and convalescent COVID-19 were sourced from the United States, Italy and Spain. Nucleic acid was either cDNA or gDNA, and it came from T cells, B-cell-depleted T cells, or PBMCs.

As originally analysed: It was from reference gene primer amplification that nucleated cell counts were estimated. The assay was immunoSEQ multiplex PCR, and TCRdb's table has in-frame clones only and misses some. The DNA was the basis for D and trimming; V, J and clone size are from that table. The sample comprises approximately 240,000 clones, roughly 82% of which are singletons, and 4% to 6% rests with the top ten. The germline V and J ends were trimmed by 4 bases and 5 bases, with 9 bases remaining between them. Germline CDR1 and CDR2: SNHLY and FYNNEI. CDR3 length: 12 amino acids. This TCR came from a woman older than 75 with active or convalescent COVID-19. Sequencing was carried out using peripheral blood. This sequence joins TRBV2 and TRBJ2-7, with D perhaps TRBD2 (6 bases). The CDR3 sequence is CASSGDSNEQYF. The CDR3 nucleotides read TGTGCCAGCAGTGGGGACTCGAACGAGCAGTACTTC.